One T cell receptor (beta chain) is described in this entry. Replicate PCRs for unsorted PBMC used approximately 320 ng DNA (about 30,000 T cell genomes). Measured with immunoSEQ multiplex PCR; TCRdb has only the in-frame clones, and not every one. The sample has about 480,000 clones, about three quarters seen once. It was some 84 million PBMCs that unsorted samples used for genomic DNA. The data stem from a study of shared clonotypes between healthy human individuals. There are 17 residues in the CDR3. Losses at the gene ends were 6 bases for V and 5 bases for J; bases not matched to a gene: 13. Per germline, CDR1 WNHNN and CDR2 SYGVQD (reference sequence).

The sample consisted of PBMCs. The rearrangement uses TRBV10-1 and TRBJ2-2; 9 bases match TRBD2. This receptor was identified in a woman in her forties in good health. Some clones in this sample may be carry-over from other donors' samples. This CDR3 is CASSKLAGGPVTGELFF. In nucleotides, the CDR3 is TGCGCCAGCAGCAAACTCGCGGGAGGGCCAGTAACCGGGGAGCTGTTTTTT.